The 32 T cell receptor beta chains given below trace back to one sample, sequenced in a study of sequential checkpoint blockade in melanoma. This table comes from immunoSEQ multiplex PCR, and its TCRdb copy is limited to in-frame clones, with some not included. The data show about 17,000 clones, with around 70% seen just once and about 10% held by the top ten. Treatment here: randomized to nivolumab then ipilimumab (arm A) or the reverse (arm B). The starting material was CD8+ T cells sorted from blood (inferred from file names), obtained from a patient given nivolumab and ipilimumab in sequence. All receptors come from a human donor with melanoma.

The rearrangement joins TRBV6-1 to TRBJ2-7, with TRBD2 as a possible D gene (6 bases). There are 13 residues in the CDR3. V was pared by 3 bases and J by 7 bases, with 13 bases between. Germline assignment: CDR1 MNHNS and CDR2 SASEGT. For the CDR3, the DNA is TGTGCCAGCAGTGACTGGGACCGGGGGGAGCAGTACTTC. Its translation is CASSDWDRGEQYF.

The J gene is TRBJ2-7, the V gene TRBV9; the match to TRBD1 covers 7 bases. V dropped 4 bases and J dropped 2; count of bases not matched to a gene: 6. The CDR3 runs to 14 residues. The germline CDR1 and CDR2 sequences are SGDLS and YYNGEE. The CDR3 protein is CASSRDSIPYEQYF. CDR3 sequence (DNA): TGTGCCAGCAGCCGGGACAGCATTCCCTACGAGCAGTACTTC.

This clone showed up just once. The chain joins TRBV6-5 to TRBJ2-7; TRBD2 aligns across 11 bases. The germline V gene encodes CDR1 MNHEY and CDR2 SVGAGI. V lost 1 base, J lost 7 bases, and 6 bases stayed unmatched. The CDR3 has 15 amino acids. CDR3 in amino acids: CASSYWASGRKEQYF. CDR3 nucleotides: TGTGCCAGCAGTTACTGGGCTAGCGGGAGGAAAGAGCAGTACTTC.

The rearrangement links TRBV10-2 to TRBJ2-5; a weak D match, TRBD2 (6 bases). The CDR3 has 13 residues. The germline V gene has CDR1 WSHSY and CDR2 SAAADI. Between the trimmed V and J ends, which lost 8 bases and 9 bases, there was a span of 19 bases. This CDR3 is CASLDELGGAQYF. The CDR3 DNA reads as TGCGCCAGCCTGGACGAGCTGGGCGGGGCCCAGTACTTC.

This clone is deemed medium-sized. The V and J genes are TRBV12-5 and TRBJ1-5, with D possibly TRBD1 on 6 matching bases. The V and J ends lost 6 bases and 6 bases respectively, with 12 bases between them. Germline V gene lookup returns CDR1 LGHNT and CDR2 FRNRAP. This CDR3 contains 13 residues. In DNA, the CDR3 is TGTGCTAGTGGAACAGGGAGCCCTCAGCCCCAGCATTTT. It specifies CASGTGSPQPQHF.

The rearrangement uses TRBV9 and TRBJ2-7; D possibly corresponds to TRBD2 (5 bases). CDR3 length: 13 amino acids. Per germline, CDR1 SGDLS and CDR2 YYNGEE. V lost 3 bases to trimming and J lost 5 bases, with 12 bases between them. The CDR3 DNA follows: TGTGCCAGCAGCGAGAGAGGGTTCGACGAGCAGTACTTC. It specifies CASSERGFDEQYF.

This chain joins TRBV4-1 and TRBJ1-3, with D uncertain. Trimming shortened V by 0 bases and J by 3 bases, and 6 bases separated the two germline ends. CDR1 MGHRA and CDR2 YSYEKL come from the germline V gene. The CDR3 totals 14 residues. This CDR3 is CASSQDGGGNTIYF. CDR3 DNA: TGCGCCAGCAGCCAAGACGGCGGTGGAAACACCATATATTTT.

CDR3 protein: CASSLGGREQYF. The CDR3 DNA reads TGTGCCAGCAGTTTGGGAGGGCGCGAGCAGTACTTC. The rearrangement links TRBV28 to TRBJ2-7; TRBD2 agrees at 7 bases. There are 12 residues in the CDR3. Per the germline V gene, CDR1 is MDHEN and CDR2 is SYDVKM. The V gene end was trimmed by 3 bases and the J gene end by 6 bases; junction bases not matched to a gene: 2.

This chain joins TRBV11-2 and TRBJ2-5; D is ambiguous. The germline gives CDR1 SGHAT, CDR2 FQNNGV. The CDR3 covers 16 residues. The V gene lost 3 bases and the J gene lost 5 bases, with 19 bases spanning the gap. The CDR3 DNA is TGTGCCAGCAGCTTTTTGATCCCGGAGACTCCGGAGACCCAGTACTTC. Translated: CASSFLIPETPETQYF.

The chain uses TRBV4-3 and TRBJ2-7; TRBD2 aligns across 8 bases. The germline gives CDR1 LGHNA, CDR2 YSLEER. With 3 bases clipped from V and 3 bases from J, the junction kept 10 bases outside the gene matches. The CDR3 is made up of 16 amino acids. CDR3 region: CASSHGSGRAVYEQYF. DNA of the CDR3: TGCGCCAGCAGCCATGGGTCCGGGAGGGCCGTCTACGAGCAGTACTTC.

CDR3: CASRVGTGVAYGYTF. The CDR3 DNA is TGTGCCAGCAGGGTGGGGACAGGGGTGGCCTATGGCTACACCTTC. V usage is TRBV2 and J usage is TRBJ1-2, with TRBD1 matching 10 bases. V was pared by 6 bases and J by 4 bases, with 8 bases of the junction left unmatched. Germline V lookup: CDR1 SNHLY, CDR2 FYNNEI. The CDR3 covers 15 residues.

The chain carries TRBV5-6 and TRBJ1-1, with D tentatively TRBD1 (5 bases). The CDR3 is 16 residues long. CDR1 is SGHDT, CDR2 YYEEEE, per germline. V was shortened by 4 bases and J by 5 bases, with 21 bases between the two germline ends. The CDR3 region is CASSQDRVGARTEAFF. The CDR3 DNA reads TGTGCCAGCAGCCAAGACCGAGTAGGGGCGCGGACTGAAGCTTTCTTT.

The J gene is TRBJ2-5, the V gene TRBV13; D unresolved. The J call may be incorrect, as the DNA end agrees better with TRBJ2-7. The CDR3 runs to 13 residues. Germline CDR1 is PRHDT and CDR2 is FYEKMQ (reference sequence). For the CDR3, the DNA is TGTGCCAGCAGCCTAGAGTCGCCCTACGAGCAGTACTTC. As protein: CASSLESPYEQYF.

The gene calls are TRBV27 and TRBJ1-1; 8 bases align to TRBD1. The CDR3 contains 15 residues. V shed 2 bases, J shed 5 bases, and the junction held 7 bases outside the gene matches. Germline loops: CDR1 MNHEY, CDR2 SMNVEV (reference sequence). The CDR3: CASSLHGQGKTEAFF. The CDR3 DNA follows: TGTGCCAGCAGTTTACATGGACAGGGTAAAACTGAAGCTTTCTTT.

The V call is TRBV7-9, the J call TRBJ1-4, with D possibly being TRBD1 (5 bases). V shed 3 bases and J shed 7 bases, with 12 bases lying between them. This CDR3 contains 14 residues. Germline CDR1 is SEHNR and CDR2 is FQNEAQ (reference sequence). The CDR3 protein is CASSLGGTAEKLFF. CDR3 nucleotides: TGTGCCAGCAGCTTGGGGGGTACGGCTGAAAAACTGTTTTTT.

In this sample, this clone turned up a few times. The V gene is TRBV13, the J gene TRBJ2-1; D is possibly TRBD2 (6 bases). The germline V gene has CDR1 PRHDT and CDR2 FYEKMQ (reference sequence). V lost 4 bases and J lost 1, with 8 bases in between. This CDR3 region has 14 residues. CDR3 DNA: TGTGCCAGCAGCTCGGGACTTTCCTACAATGAGCAGTTCTTC. Its protein product is CASSSGLSYNEQFF.

Only a few counts were recorded for this clone. The chain recombines TRBV4-2 with TRBJ2-1; 10 nucleotides line up with TRBD2. Germline CDR1 reads LGHNA; CDR2 reads YNFKEQ. CDR3 length: 13 amino acids. Trimming cost V 6 bases and J 6 bases; bases outside gene matches: 2. The CDR3 DNA sequence: TGTGCCAGCAGTCGGACTAGCGGCAATGAGCAGTTCTTC. Protein product: CASSRTSGNEQFF.

On this clone: The junction departs from germline at one end; a sequencing error may be responsible. The chain combines TRBV7-7 with TRBJ2-1; tentative D call: TRBD2 (7 bases). This CDR3 has 15 residues. Germline V gene sequence: CDR1 SSHAT, CDR2 FNYEAQ (reference sequence). CDR3 residues: CASSPQGGRYNEQFF. The CDR3 nucleotides are TGTGCTAGCAGCCCACAGGGAGGGAGATACAATGAGCAGTTCTTC.

The genes are TRBV4-1 and TRBJ2-1, with TRBD1 matching 7 bases. Trimming cost V 1 base and J 0 bases; bases outside gene matches: 3. The V gene's germline CDR1 is MGHRA and CDR2 YSYEKL. CDR3 length: 16 residues. CDR3 protein: CASSQVHRGSYNEQFF. The DNA for the CDR3 is TGCGCCAGCAGCCAAGTCCACAGGGGCTCCTACAATGAGCAGTTCTTC.

This clone was recorded only once. This chain joins TRBV4-1 and TRBJ1-2; D uncertain. With 1 base removed from V and 1 base from J, the gap between germline ends came to 10 bases. The V gene's germline CDR1 is MGHRA and CDR2 YSYEKL. This CDR3 region has 15 residues. The CDR3 region has the DNA TGCGCCAGCAGCCAAGCTGGCCGTCTTAACTATGGCTACACCTTC. This codes for CASSQAGRLNYGYTF.

The chain links TRBV5-4 to TRBJ2-7; 11 bases fit TRBD1. The CDR3 runs to 14 residues. V lost 4 bases and J lost 3; bases outside the gene matches: 3. From germline, CDR1 is SGHNT and CDR2 YYREEE (reference sequence). The CDR3 sequence is CASSAGTGGYEQYF. In DNA, the CDR3 is TGTGCCAGCAGCGCAGGGACAGGGGGCTACGAGCAGTACTTC.

This clone was seen a handful of times. The rearrangement uses TRBV5-1 and TRBJ2-1; TRBD2 matches 9 bases. The V and J ends lost 4 bases and 0 bases, in that order; junction bases with no gene match: 5. The CDR3 is 16 residues long. Germline assignment: CDR1 SGHRS and CDR2 YFSETQ. The CDR3 nucleotides are TGCGCCAGCAGCGATCATAGCGGGAGCTCCTACAATGAGCAGTTCTTC. Translating gives CASSDHSGSSYNEQFF.

This chain's CDR3 is CASSRKGQGNNEQFF. DNA for the CDR3: TGCGCCAGCAGCCGAAAGGGACAGGGGAACAATGAGCAGTTCTTC. The J gene is TRBJ2-1, the V gene TRBV4-1; 10 bases match TRBD1. Trimming at V came to 4 bases and at J to 5 bases, leaving 5 bases not matched to a gene. The germline CDR1 and CDR2 sequences are MGHRA and YSYEKL. This CDR3 region has 15 residues.

J is TRBJ2-5 and V is TRBV2, with D uncertain. The end of the DNA aligns better with TRBJ2-7, so the J call may be wrong. In germline, CDR1 is SNHLY, CDR2 FYNNEI. The CDR3 totals 11 residues. This CDR3 reads CASSITYEQYF. The CDR3 DNA reads TGTGCCAGCAGTATCACTTACGAGCAGTACTTC.

This clone turned up a few times. The chain carries TRBV2 and TRBJ2-1; D gene uncertain. Trimming took 2 bases from V and 6 from J, leaving 11 bases between them. This CDR3 is 14 amino acids long. Germline lookup yields CDR1 SNHLY and CDR2 FYNNEI. CDR3 nucleotide sequence: TGTGCCAGCAGTGAAATGCTACCCCTCAATGAGCAGTTCTTC. The encoded protein is CASSEMLPLNEQFF.

This clone was seen only a few times. The chain carries TRBV7-9 and TRBJ1-2, with TRBD1 matching 8 bases. Germline V gives CDR1 SEHNR, CDR2 FQNEAQ (reference sequence). There are 19 residues in the CDR3. The V and J ends lost 4 bases and 5 bases, in that order; junction bases with no gene match: 21. In nucleotides, the CDR3 is TGTGCCAGCAGCTCACACGACTTCAGGGGGCGCTTGGACTTGTATGGCTACACCTTC. Its translation: CASSSHDFRGRLDLYGYTF.

The CDR3 DNA reads TGCAGCGTCTTTTTAAACAGGGAGCACTATGGCTACACCTTC. Encoded protein: CSVFLNREHYGYTF. This sequence joins TRBV29-1 and TRBJ1-2, with a possible D match to TRBD1 (6 bases). Trimming stripped 6 bases from V and 3 bases from J, with 17 bases between. CDR1 and CDR2 (germline): SQVTM, ANQGSEA. CDR3 length: 14 residues. Using reference TRBV29-1 and TRBJ1-2 for the parts outside the CDR3, the full variable domain is SAVISQKPSRDICQRGTSLTIQCQVDSQVTMMFWYRQQPGQSLTLIATANQGSEATYESGFVIDKFPISRPNLTFSTLTVSNMSPEDSSIYLCSVFLNREHYGYTFGSGTRLTVV.

The chain joins TRBV19 to TRBJ2-3; D gene ambiguous. The V gene lost 1 base and the J gene lost 1 base, with 9 bases spanning the gap. From germline, CDR1 is LNHDA and CDR2 SQIVND (reference sequence). The CDR3 contains 15 residues. The CDR3 is CASSIAVYGTDTQYF. In nucleotides, the CDR3 is TGTGCCAGTAGTATAGCAGTGTACGGCACAGATACGCAGTATTTT.

The CDR3 is CASSFDRGRFGYTF. CDR3 sequence (DNA): TGTGCCAGCAGCTTTGACAGGGGGCGTTTTGGCTACACCTTC. The V and J genes are TRBV11-3 and TRBJ1-2, with 10 positions matching TRBD1. This CDR3 region has 14 residues. Looked up from germline, CDR1 is SGHNT and CDR2 is YENEEA. The V and J ends lost 3 bases and 7 bases, in that order; junction bases with no gene match: 5.

This chain connects TRBV27 to TRBJ2-7; D is perhaps TRBD1 (6 bases). The CDR3 loop spans 13 amino acids. CDR1 is MNHEY and CDR2 is SMNVEV in the germline V gene (reference sequence). V shed 7 bases and J shed 1 base, with 11 bases lying between them. CDR3 region: CASKTGNSYEQYF. CDR3 bases: TGTGCCAGCAAAACAGGGAATTCCTACGAGCAGTACTTC.

Relative to its sample, this clone is medium-sized. The chain joins TRBV13 to TRBJ1-1; D is unresolved. Germline V gene lookup returns CDR1 PRHDT and CDR2 FYEKMQ (reference sequence). The CDR3 spans 12 residues. Trimming shortened V by 1 base and J by 5 bases, and 5 bases separated the two germline ends. The CDR3 region is CASSLARTEAFF. The CDR3 DNA reads as TGTGCCAGCAGCTTAGCGAGGACTGAAGCTTTCTTT.

V gene TRBV9 combines with J gene TRBJ2-7, with TRBD2 identical over 12 bases. The junction had 5 bases not matched to a gene; V was cut back by 3 bases and J by 7 bases. CDR1 is SGDLS, CDR2 YYNGEE, per germline. The CDR3 contains 14 residues. The CDR3 reads CASSGGLAGREQYF. The CDR3 nucleotides are TGTGCCAGCAGCGGTGGACTAGCGGGGAGAGAGCAGTACTTC.